The clone carrying this TCR beta chain was seen more than once but under ten times. This sample was taken from a study of CD8+ T cells in alopecia areata. There are 13 residues in the CDR3. The V gene lost 8 bases and the J gene lost 1 base, with 11 bases spanning the gap. From germline, CDR1 is MNHEY and CDR2 SVGAGI. It was cDNA, reverse transcribed from extracted RNA, that served as the sequencing template. Generated by immunoSEQ multiplex PCR, the TCRdb table keeps only in-frame clones and is missing some. The sample holds about 110,000 clones, around 59% seen once. This rearrangement joins TRBV6-5 to TRBJ1-1; D gene uncertain. The sequencing sample was made of CD8+ T cells sorted from blood. The receptor's source is a human donor in good health. CDR3 loop: CASRPTSNTEAFF. In nucleotides, the CDR3 is TGTGCCAGCCGCCCGACATCGAACACTGAAGCTTTCTTT.